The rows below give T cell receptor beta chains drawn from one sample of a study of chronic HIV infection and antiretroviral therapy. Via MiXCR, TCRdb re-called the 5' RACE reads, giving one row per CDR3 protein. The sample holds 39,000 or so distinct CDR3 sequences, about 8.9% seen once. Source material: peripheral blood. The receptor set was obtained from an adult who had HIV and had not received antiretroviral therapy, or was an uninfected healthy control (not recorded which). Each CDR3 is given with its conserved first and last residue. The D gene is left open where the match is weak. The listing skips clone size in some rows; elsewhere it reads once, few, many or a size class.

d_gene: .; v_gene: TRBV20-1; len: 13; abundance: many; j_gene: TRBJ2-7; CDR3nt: TGCAGTCCGACCAGGGACACCCAAAACGAGCAGTACTTC; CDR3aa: CSPTRDTQNEQYF
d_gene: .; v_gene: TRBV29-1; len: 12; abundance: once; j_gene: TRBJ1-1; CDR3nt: TGCAGCTTGCTGGACGGTGGCACTGAAACTTTCTTT; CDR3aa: CSLLDGGTETFF
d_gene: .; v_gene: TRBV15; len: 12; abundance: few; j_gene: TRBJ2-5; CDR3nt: TGTGCCACCAGGACCGGCCGAGGGACCCAGTACTTC; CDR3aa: CATRTGRGTQYF
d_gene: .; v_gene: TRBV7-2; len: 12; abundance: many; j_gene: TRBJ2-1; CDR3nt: TGTGCCAGCAGCTTAGGGTACAATGAGCAGTTCTTC; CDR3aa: CASSLGYNEQFF
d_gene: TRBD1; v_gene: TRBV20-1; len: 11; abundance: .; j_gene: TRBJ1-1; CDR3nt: TGCAGTGTTGGTGGACAGGGTGAAGCTTTCTTT; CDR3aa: CSVGGQGEAFF
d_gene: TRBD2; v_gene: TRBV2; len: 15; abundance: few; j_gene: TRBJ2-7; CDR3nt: TGTGCCAGCAGTGAAACGGGACTAGCGGCGGGTTTGTCGTACTTC; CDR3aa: CASSETGLAAGLSYF
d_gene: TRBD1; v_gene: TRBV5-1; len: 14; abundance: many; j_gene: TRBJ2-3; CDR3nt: TGCGCCAGTTCTGACAAGGGGGCATCAGATACGCAGTATTTT; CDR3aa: CASSDKGASDTQYF
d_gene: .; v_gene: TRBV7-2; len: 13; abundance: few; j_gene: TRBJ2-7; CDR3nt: TGTGCCAGCAGCTCGAGACAGGTCTACGAGCAGTACTTC; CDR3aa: CASSSRQVYEQYF
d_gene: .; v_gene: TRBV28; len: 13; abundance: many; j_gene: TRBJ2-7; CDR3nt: TGTGCCAGCAGTTTTCCCGGGACGGATGAGCAGTACTTC; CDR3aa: CASSFPGTDEQYF
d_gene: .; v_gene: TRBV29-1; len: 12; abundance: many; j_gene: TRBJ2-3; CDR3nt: TGCAGCGTTGAAGAACAGGGTTTTACGCAGTATTTT; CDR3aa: CSVEEQGFTQYF
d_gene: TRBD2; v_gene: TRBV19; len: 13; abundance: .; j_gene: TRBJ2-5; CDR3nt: TGTGCCAGTAGTGCTAGCGGGAGTGAGACCCAGTACTTC; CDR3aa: CASSASGSETQYF